The 31 T cell receptor beta chains presented below share a single source sample, sequenced in a study of CD8 T cells in Susac syndrome. Reverse transcription of about 0.5 to 1 ug RNA was carried out with random hexamers. One entry per CDR3 protein results from TCRdb running MiXCR on the immunoSEQ multiplex PCR reads. The table includes around 200,000 distinct CDR3 sequences, more than 90% detected once. Sequenced input: CD4+ T cells from PBMCs. These TCRs come from a human donor with multiple sclerosis.

The chain employs TRBV9 and TRBJ2-3; 7 bases map to TRBD1. From germline, CDR1 is SGDLS and CDR2 YYNGEE. There are 16 residues in the CDR3. J was trimmed by 6 bases and V by 0 bases; bases with no gene match: 10. The DNA of the CDR3 is TGTGCCAGCAGCGTAGAGCTGACAGGGAATCTCGATACGCAGTATTTT. Translated, it gives CASSVELTGNLDTQYF.

J is TRBJ2-1 and V is TRBV5-1, with 14 nucleotides matching TRBD2. This CDR3 has 16 residues. Germline V gene lookup returns CDR1 SGHRS and CDR2 YFSETQ. The J segment lost 8 bases and the V segment lost 1 base, leaving 5 bases of the junction unmatched. CDR3 sequence (DNA): TGCGCCAGCAGCTTGCGGACTAGCGGGGGGTCCCATGAGCAGTTCTTC. It specifies CASSLRTSGGSHEQFF. Supplemented by reference TRBV5-1 and TRBJ2-1, the full variable domain reads KAGVTQTPRYLIKTRGQQVTLSCSPISGHRSVSWYQQTPGQGLQFLFEYFSETQRNKGNFPGRFSGRQFSNSRSEMNVSTLELGDSALYLCASSLRTSGGSHEQFFGPGTRLTVL.

This chain connects TRBV29-1 to TRBJ2-5; D possibly corresponds to TRBD2 (6 bases). V was shortened by 5 bases and J by 4 bases, with 17 bases between the two germline ends. The CDR3 loop spans 14 amino acids. Germline CDR1 reads SQVTM; CDR2 reads ANQGSEA. The CDR3 protein is CSVKGGPSGETQYF. As DNA, the CDR3 is TGCAGCGTTAAAGGAGGGCCCAGCGGAGAGACCCAGTACTTC.

The rearrangement links TRBV15 to TRBJ1-6, with unresolved D. V was shortened by 1 base and J by 8 bases, with 9 bases between the two germline ends. Germline CDR1 is LNHNV and CDR2 is YYDKDF (reference sequence). This CDR3 has 14 residues. The CDR3 reads CATSRGGGYSPLHF. CDR3 bases: TGTGCCACCAGCAGAGGAGGAGGGTATTCACCCCTCCACTTT.

The rearrangement joins TRBV20-1 to TRBJ1-2; the match to TRBD1 covers 10 bases. Germline CDR1 is DFQATT and CDR2 is SNEGSKA (reference sequence). Losses at the gene ends were 5 bases for V and 6 bases for J; bases not matched to a gene: 9. The CDR3 is made up of 14 amino acids. The DNA for the CDR3 is TGCAGTGCTTTCTCCTGGGACAGGGGAAATGGCTACACCTTC. It encodes CSAFSWDRGNGYTF.

The CDR3 reads CAWSVYGPENEQFF. Here the CDR3 DNA reads TGTGCCTGGAGTGTATACGGTCCTGAGAACGAGCAGTTCTTC. The chain carries TRBV30 and TRBJ2-1; no reliable D call. V was trimmed by 0 bases and J by 10 bases, leaving 16 bases between them. The CDR3 runs 14 residues. Germline V lookup: CDR1 GTSNPN, CDR2 SVGIG (reference sequence).

The chain couples TRBV29-1 to TRBJ1-2; D not resolved. The germline V gene has CDR1 SQVTM and CDR2 ANQGSEA. V lost 3 bases to trimming and J lost 4 bases, with 9 bases between them. This CDR3 region has 12 residues. The CDR3 loop is CSVEKRRYGYTF. CDR3 nucleotides: TGCAGCGTTGAGAAGCGGCGCTATGGCTACACCTTC.

The CDR3 DNA sequence: TGTGCCAGCTCACCGCCAAACAGGGGGAATGAGCAGTTCTTC. The encoded protein is CASSPPNRGNEQFF. The V and J genes are TRBV18 and TRBJ2-1, with 8 nucleotides matching TRBD1. CDR1 and CDR2 from the germline V gene are KGHSH and LQKENI. The trim removed 3 bases at V and 7 bases at J, leaving 5 bases unmatched. This CDR3 has 14 residues.

The rearrangement uses TRBV29-1 and TRBJ2-1; 7 bases agree with TRBD2. CDR1 SQVTM and CDR2 ANQGSEA come from the germline V gene. V was pared by 4 bases and J by 5 bases, with 8 bases of the junction left unmatched. This CDR3 spans 14 amino acids. CDR3 loop: CSVARGGAHNEQFF. In DNA, the CDR3 is TGCAGCGTTGCCCGGGGAGGGGCGCACAATGAGCAGTTCTTC.

The count of this clonotype is one. The rearrangement uses TRBV3-1 and TRBJ2-1; 12 bases align to TRBD2. Trimming at V came to 6 bases and at J to 7 bases, leaving 4 bases not matched to a gene. Germline V gene lookup returns CDR1 LGHDT and CDR2 YNNKEL (reference sequence). The CDR3 runs to 14 residues. CDR3 sequence reads: CASRLAGGKNEQFF. The CDR3 bases are TGTGCCAGCAGACTAGCGGGGGGTAAGAATGAGCAGTTCTTC.

V usage is TRBV28 and J usage is TRBJ1-5; D is unclear. CDR1 and CDR2 (germline): MDHEN, SYDVKM. The CDR3 spans 13 residues. V lost 6 bases to trimming and J lost 3 bases, with 9 bases between them. The CDR3 coding sequence is TGTGCCAGCAGATCTGGTCTCAATCAGCCCCAGCATTTT. This encodes CASRSGLNQPQHF.

A single count supports this clonotype. V and J are TRBV5-1 and TRBJ2-7; the D is unclear. Trimming removed 0 bases at V and 2 bases at J, with 6 bases between. The CDR3 is 13 residues long. Germline V lookup: CDR1 SGHRS, CDR2 YFSETQ. DNA of the CDR3: TGCGCCAGCAGCTTGGAGGGAACCTACGAGCAGTACTTC. Amino acids: CASSLEGTYEQYF.

The chain combines TRBV12-5 with TRBJ2-2; TRBD1 matches 8 bases. In germline, CDR1 is LGHNT, CDR2 FRNRAP. V lost 6 bases, J lost 6 bases, and 0 bases stayed unmatched. CDR3 length equals 12 residues. This CDR3 reads CASGTGAGELFF. The CDR3 region has the DNA TGTGCTAGTGGGACAGGGGCCGGGGAGCTGTTTTTT.

The chain combines TRBV7-2 with TRBJ1-3; maybe TRBD1 (5 bases). CDR1 and CDR2 (germline): SGHTA, FQGNSA. V was cut by 3 bases and J by 8 bases, with 17 bases left in between. This CDR3 has 15 residues. The CDR3 nucleotides read TGTGCCAGCAGCTTGCAAGGGCGGGGCCTGCACACCATATATTTT. It yields the protein CASSLQGRGLHTIYF.

This chain uses TRBV5-4 with TRBJ1-4; 8 nucleotides align to TRBD1. Germline CDR1 reads SGHNT; CDR2 reads YYREEE (reference sequence). V lost 0 bases and J lost 8; bases outside the gene matches: 3. The CDR3 is made up of 14 amino acids. The CDR3 is CASSLGQGREKLFF. CDR3 bases: TGTGCCAGCAGCTTGGGACAGGGGCGCGAAAAACTGTTTTTT.

This clonotype came up once. V and J are TRBV4-1 and TRBJ2-1; the match to TRBD1 covers 7 bases. Trimming at V came to 4 bases and at J to 2 bases, leaving 5 bases not matched to a gene. CDR1 MGHRA and CDR2 YSYEKL come from the germline V gene. The CDR3 contains 15 residues. The CDR3 DNA reads as TGCGCCAGCAGCCTACAGGGGAGCGCCTACAATGAGCAGTTCTTC. Translating gives CASSLQGSAYNEQFF.

The chain joins TRBV20-1 to TRBJ1-5; 12 bases are shared with TRBD1. The trim removed 6 bases at V and 3 bases at J, leaving 3 bases unmatched. The CDR3 covers 14 residues. From germline, CDR1 is DFQATT and CDR2 SNEGSKA (reference sequence). In DNA form, the CDR3 reads TGCAGTGCAGGGGACAGGGGGCCCAATCAGCCCCAGCATTTT. As protein: CSAGDRGPNQPQHF.

V usage is TRBV3-1 and J usage is TRBJ2-3; D gene unclear. Germline values: CDR1 LGHDT, CDR2 YNNKEL (reference sequence). The CDR3 runs to 12 residues. Trimming stripped 1 base from V and 9 bases from J, with 8 bases between. The CDR3 reads CASSQGQATQYF. As DNA, the CDR3 is TGTGCCAGCAGCCAAGGGCAGGCCACGCAGTATTTT.

The rearrangement uses TRBV7-3 and TRBJ2-1; D tentatively reads TRBD1 or TRBD2 (5 bases each). V lost 3 bases to trimming and J lost 4 bases, with 13 bases between them. CDR3 length: 15 residues. Germline assignment: CDR1 SGHTA and CDR2 FQGTGA. Here the CDR3 reads CASSFSGTEYNEQFF. CDR3 DNA: TGTGCCAGCAGCTTCTCCGGGACGGAATACAATGAGCAGTTCTTC.

This clonotype appeared once. This sequence joins TRBV25-1 and TRBJ1-2; D is perhaps TRBD1 (5 bases). Trimming took off 2 bases at V and 5 bases at J, with 18 bases between the two ends. The germline gives CDR1 MGHDK, CDR2 SYGVNS. The CDR3 contains 16 residues. The CDR3 is CASSEARRGIGYGYTF. The DNA of the CDR3 is TGTGCCAGCAGTGAAGCTCGAAGGGGAATAGGGTATGGCTACACCTTC.

This chain connects TRBV5-1 to TRBJ1-1; maybe TRBD1 (5 bases). Trimming left V 1 base short and J 7 bases short, with 8 bases between. The CDR3 is 12 amino acids. The germline V gene encodes CDR1 SGHRS and CDR2 YFSETQ. CDR3 sequence: CASSLQGIEAFF. Here the CDR3 DNA reads TGCGCCAGCAGCTTGCAGGGTATTGAAGCTTTCTTT. The variable domain in full, with the rest retrieved from reference TRBV5-1 and TRBJ1-1, is KAGVTQTPRYLIKTRGQQVTLSCSPISGHRSVSWYQQTPGQGLQFLFEYFSETQRNKGNFPGRFSGRQFSNSRSEMNVSTLELGDSALYLCASSLQGIEAFFGQGTRLTVV.

The table lists this clonotype with a count of one. The V call is TRBV29-1, the J call TRBJ1-1; no reliable D call. The germline V gene has CDR1 SQVTM and CDR2 ANQGSEA. V shed 2 bases and J shed 8 bases, with 9 bases lying between them. The CDR3 is 11 amino acids. The CDR3 region has the DNA TGCAGCGTTGAACCCAATAGCGAAGCTTTCTTT. Translating it yields CSVEPNSEAFF.

The chain is built from TRBV27 and TRBJ2-3; possibly TRBD1 or TRBD2 for D (5 bases each). With 7 bases removed from V and 6 bases from J, the gap between germline ends came to 14 bases. Germline assignment: CDR1 MNHEY and CDR2 SMNVEV (reference sequence). There are 13 residues in the CDR3. CDR3 nucleotides: TGTGCCAGCATTCCAGGGTGGGGGGATACGCAGTATTTT. The encoded protein is CASIPGWGDTQYF.

This clonotype was observed a handful of times. This chain joins TRBV20-1 and TRBJ2-2, with a possible D match to TRBD2 (5 bases). Germline assignment: CDR1 DFQATT and CDR2 SNEGSKA (reference sequence). The CDR3 is 12 residues long. The germline V and J ends were trimmed by 3 bases and 4 bases, with 6 bases remaining between them. The DNA of the CDR3 is TGCAGTGCTAGCCGGGGCACCGGGGAGCTGTTTTTT. It translates to CSASRGTGELFF.

This sequence joins TRBV2 and TRBJ1-5; no reliable D call. This CDR3 comprises 13 residues. Looked up from germline, CDR1 is SNHLY and CDR2 is FYNNEI. V lost 1 base, J lost 6 bases, and 7 bases lay in between. CDR3 sequence (DNA): TGTGCCAGCAGTGAAGATCTTAGTCAGCCCCAGCATTTT. Translating gives CASSEDLSQPQHF.

This chain joins TRBV28 and TRBJ1-2, with D unclear. CDR3 length equals 15 residues. Per germline, CDR1 MDHEN and CDR2 SYDVKM. Trimming removed 3 bases at V and 7 bases at J, with 18 bases between. The CDR3 spells CASSFDWEGVGGYTF. The CDR3 region has the DNA TGTGCCAGCAGTTTTGATTGGGAAGGTGTCGGTGGCTACACCTTC.

The V call is TRBV30, the J call TRBJ2-7; 9 bases fit TRBD1. The germline V gene has CDR1 GTSNPN and CDR2 SVGIG (reference sequence). Trimming at V came to 0 bases and at J to 10 bases, leaving 7 bases not matched to a gene. The CDR3 spans 13 residues. CDR3 DNA sequence: TGTGCCTGGAGTGTGGGACAGGGATACGTCCAGTACTTC. This codes for CAWSVGQGYVQYF.

The J gene is TRBJ1-1, the V gene TRBV29-1; TRBD1 matches 7 bases. V lost 3 bases, J lost 3 bases, and 4 bases stayed unmatched. In germline, CDR1 is SQVTM, CDR2 ANQGSEA. This CDR3 contains 13 residues. The CDR3 loop reads CSVETGSDTEAFF. CDR3 bases: TGCAGCGTTGAGACAGGGTCTGACACTGAAGCTTTCTTT.

The chain has TRBV20-1 and TRBJ1-6, with no clear D. Germline assignment: CDR1 DFQATT and CDR2 SNEGSKA (reference sequence). The CDR3 consists of 13 residues. Trimming removed 5 bases at V and 7 bases at J, with 12 bases between. The CDR3: CSAPQQENSPLHF. CDR3 DNA sequence: TGCAGTGCTCCCCAACAAGAGAATTCACCCCTCCACTTT.

The J gene is TRBJ1-2, the V gene TRBV20-1; the D is unclear. From germline, CDR1 is DFQATT and CDR2 SNEGSKA (reference sequence). The CDR3 is made up of 12 amino acids. Trimming removed 0 bases from V and 7 bases from J, with 9 bases in between. The CDR3 nucleotides are TGCAGTGCTAGAGATCCGGGTGGTGGCTACACCTTC. Protein product: CSARDPGGGYTF.

The chain recombines TRBV5-1 with TRBJ2-6; tentatively, D is TRBD2 (7 bases). This CDR3 is 15 amino acids long. Germline V gene sequence: CDR1 SGHRS, CDR2 YFSETQ. V lost 5 bases to trimming and J lost 2 bases, with 11 bases between them. The CDR3 region has the DNA TGCGCCAGCAGTGGGGGGGCTGCTGGGGCCAACGTCCTGACTTTC. It is translated as CASSGGAAGANVLTF.